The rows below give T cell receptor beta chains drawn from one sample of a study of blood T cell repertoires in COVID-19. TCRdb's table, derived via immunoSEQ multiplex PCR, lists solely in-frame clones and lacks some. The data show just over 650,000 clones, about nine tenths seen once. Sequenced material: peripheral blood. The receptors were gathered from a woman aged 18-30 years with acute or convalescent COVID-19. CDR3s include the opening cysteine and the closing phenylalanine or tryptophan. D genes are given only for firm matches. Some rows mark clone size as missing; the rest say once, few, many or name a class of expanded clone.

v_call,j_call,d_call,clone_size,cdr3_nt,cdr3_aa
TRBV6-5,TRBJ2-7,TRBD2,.,TGTGCCAGCAGTAGACTAGCGGTAACCTACGAGCAGTACTTC,CASSRLAVTYEQYF
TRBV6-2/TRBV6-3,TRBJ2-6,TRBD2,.,TGTGCCAGCAGTTACGATTATTACTCTAGCGGGAGCTCTGGGGCCAACGTCCTGACTTTC,CASSYDYYSSGSSGANVLTF
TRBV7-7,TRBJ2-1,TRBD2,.,TGTGCCAGCAGCCCCACTCAAGCGGGGGCCTACAATGAGCAGTTCTTC,CASSPTQAGAYNEQFF
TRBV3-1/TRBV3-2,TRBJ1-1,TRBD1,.,TGTGCCAGCAGCCAAGCTGGGACAGGAGGAGCTTTCTTT,CASSQAGTGGAFF
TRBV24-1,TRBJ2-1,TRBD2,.,TGTGCCACCAGTGATTTCTCCGGGACTAGCAAGGATGAGCAGTTCTTC,CATSDFSGTSKDEQFF
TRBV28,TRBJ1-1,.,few,TGTGCCAGCAGTAGGGGAGGGGGACTAGGGGCTTTCTTT,CASSRGGGLGAFF
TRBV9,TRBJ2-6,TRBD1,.,TGTGCCAGCAGCGACCCCGGACAGGGGGCCCACTCTGGGGCCAACGTCCTGACTTTC,CASSDPGQGAHSGANVLTF
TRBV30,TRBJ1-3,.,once,TGTGCCTGGAGACCCAAGCGATCTGGAAACACCATATATTTT,CAWRPKRSGNTIYF
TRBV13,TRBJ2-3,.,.,TGTGCCAGCAGGTGGAGGGGGGGTTCAGATACGCAGTATTTT,CASRWRGGSDTQYF
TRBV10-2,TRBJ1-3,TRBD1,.,TGCGCCAGCAGTGATTCGACAGGGGGGAATGGAAACACCATATATTTT,CASSDSTGGNGNTIYF
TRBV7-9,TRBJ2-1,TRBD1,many,TGTGCCAGCAGCTTAGCCCAGACAGGGGCCTTACCCTACAATGAGCAGTTCTTC,CASSLAQTGALPYNEQFF
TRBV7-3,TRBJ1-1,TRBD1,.,TGTGCCAGCAGCCCCGACAGGGGAAGGAACACTGAAGCTTTCTTT,CASSPDRGRNTEAFF
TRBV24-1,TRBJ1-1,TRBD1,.,TGTGCCACCAGCCAGGGGGACACTGAAGCTTTCTTT,CATSQGDTEAFF
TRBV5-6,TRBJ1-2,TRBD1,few,TGTGCCAGCAGCCCCAGCCGGGACAGCCTCTTGGCGGTATATGGCTACACCTTC,CASSPSRDSLLAVYGYTF
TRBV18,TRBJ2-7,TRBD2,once,TGTGCCAGCTCACCACTGCTAGCGGGGGACCTCGGCGAGCAGTACTTC,CASSPLLAGDLGEQYF
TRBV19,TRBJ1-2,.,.,TGTGCCAGTAGTAGTGCGGGAGACGTCTATGGCTACACCTTC,CASSSAGDVYGYTF
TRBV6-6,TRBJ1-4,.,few,TGTGCCAGCAGTTTGTCCCAGGGCAATGAAAAACTGTTTTTT,CASSLSQGNEKLFF
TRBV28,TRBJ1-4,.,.,TGTGCCAGCAGGCGGGACCCCAAACGTGAAAAACTGTTTTTT,CASRRDPKREKLFF
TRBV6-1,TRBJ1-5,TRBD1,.,TGTGCCAGCAGTGAAGCCCCCGGACAGGGTCGGAATCAGCCCCAGCATTTT,CASSEAPGQGRNQPQHF
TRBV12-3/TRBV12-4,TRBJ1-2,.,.,TGTGCCAGCAGCAGCCCCGGGACATTTGGCTACACCTTC,CASSSPGTFGYTF
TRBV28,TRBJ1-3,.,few,TGTGCCAGCAGTTTAGAAGAGCCTGGAAACACCATATATTTT,CASSLEEPGNTIYF
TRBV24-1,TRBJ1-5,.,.,TGTGCCACCAGTGATGTAGCAGGGGTGGATCAGCCCCAGCATTTT,CATSDVAGVDQPQHF